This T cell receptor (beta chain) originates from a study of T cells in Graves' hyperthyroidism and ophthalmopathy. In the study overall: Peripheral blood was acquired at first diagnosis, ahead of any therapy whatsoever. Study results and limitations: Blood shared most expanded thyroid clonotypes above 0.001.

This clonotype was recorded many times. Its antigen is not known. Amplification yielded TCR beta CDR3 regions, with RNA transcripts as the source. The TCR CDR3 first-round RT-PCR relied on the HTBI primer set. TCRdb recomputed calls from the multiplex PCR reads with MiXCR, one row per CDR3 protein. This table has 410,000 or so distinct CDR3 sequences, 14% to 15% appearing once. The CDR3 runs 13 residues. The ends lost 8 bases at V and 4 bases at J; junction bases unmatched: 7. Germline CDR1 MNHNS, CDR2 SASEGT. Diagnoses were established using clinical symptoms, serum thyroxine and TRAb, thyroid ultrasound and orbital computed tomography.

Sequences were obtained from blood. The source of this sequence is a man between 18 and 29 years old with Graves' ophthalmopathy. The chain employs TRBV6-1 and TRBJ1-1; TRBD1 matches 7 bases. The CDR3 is CASLTGRSTEAFF. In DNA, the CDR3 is TGTGCCAGCCTGACAGGGAGGAGCACTGAAGCTTTCTTT.